Listed below are T cell receptor beta chains from one sample, sequenced in a study of post-analysis software for immune sequencing data. TCRdb passed the PCR reads through MiXCR, listing each CDR3 protein once. The sample holds about 820,000 distinct CDR3 sequences, roughly 50% seen once. Sequencing was carried out using blood. Receptors originate from a girl between 10 and 17 years old with multiple sclerosis. Both conserved end residues are part of each CDR3. The D gene is left open where the match is weak. A row's size may be missing; if present it is once, few, many or a size class.

clone_size | j_call | v_call | d_call | cdr3_nt | cdr3_aa
- | TRBJ1-1 | TRBV29-1 | - | TGCAGCGATGGGATGAACACTGAAGCTTTCTTT | CSDGMNTEAFF
- | TRBJ2-1 | TRBV5-1 | - | TGCGCCAGCAGCTTGGACCCAGCGACTCGAATAAATGAGCAGTTCTTC | CASSLDPATRINEQFF
- | TRBJ2-3 | TRBV6-5 | TRBD2 | TGTGCCAGCAGTTACTTGTTGAGCGGGGGCACAGATACGCAGTATTTT | CASSYLLSGGTDTQYF
- | TRBJ2-1 | TRBV5-6 | - | TGTGCCAGCAGCTTGCAGCCGTCACATGAGCAGTTCTTC | CASSLQPSHEQFF
- | TRBJ1-4 | TRBV6-1 | - | TGTGCCAGCAGTGCCGGGAATTCTAATGAAAAACTGTTTTTT | CASSAGNSNEKLFF
- | TRBJ2-3 | TRBV6-5 | - | TGTGCCAGCAGTTATGGCCTATGGCTAGCGAACCGCACAGATACGCAGTATTTT | CASSYGLWLANRTDTQYF
few | TRBJ2-7 | TRBV5-1 | - | TGCGCCAGCAGCCCAGGCGGGACTGGCAACTCCTACGAGCAGTACTTC | CASSPGGTGNSYEQYF
- | TRBJ2-5 | TRBV29-1 | TRBD1 | TGCAGCGCCAAAAGGGACAGCGCGAGTGAGACCCAGTACTTC | CSAKRDSASETQYF
- | TRBJ2-7 | TRBV2 | TRBD1 | TGTGCCAGCACTCTGGGGCCGGGACAGGGAGACCACGAGCAGTACTTC | CASTLGPGQGDHEQYF
- | TRBJ2-7 | TRBV20-1 | - | TGCAGTGCTAGTCTTTGGGGGGACCCAAGCTCCTACGAGCAGTACTTC | CSASLWGDPSSYEQYF
- | TRBJ2-5 | TRBV6-6 | TRBD1 | TGTGCCAGCAGTACCCGGACAGGGGGAGAGGAGACCCAGTACTTC | CASSTRTGGEETQYF
- | TRBJ2-1 | TRBV20-1 | TRBD1 | TGCAGTGCTAGAGGTTGGCCAGGGGGTAATGAGCAGTTCTTC | CSARGWPGGNEQFF
- | TRBJ1-2 | TRBV6-5 | - | TGTGCCAGCAGTTACTTTGGGACGGGCTATGGCTACACCTTC | CASSYFGTGYGYTF
- | TRBJ1-1 | TRBV29-1 | TRBD1 | TGCAGCGTTGGGACAGGGCAGAACACTGAAGCTTTCTTT | CSVGTGQNTEAFF
- | TRBJ1-2 | TRBV14 | TRBD1 | TGTGCCAGCAGTCCAAACAGGGGCTATGGCTACACCTTC | CASSPNRGYGYTF
- | TRBJ2-7 | TRBV3-1 | TRBD1 | TGTGCCAGCAGCCTAGCCGGGACAGAGAACTCCTACGAGCAGTACTTC | CASSLAGTENSYEQYF
- | TRBJ2-3 | TRBV7-9 | - | TGTGCCAGCACACGCGGGTGGCAGAGCTCAGATACGCAGTATTTT | CASTRGWQSSDTQYF
- | TRBJ2-7 | TRBV12-3/TRBV12-4 | - | TGTGCCAGCACCCTGACTAACCCCGGCTACGAGCAGTACTTC | CASTLTNPGYEQYF
- | TRBJ2-7 | TRBV29-1 | - | TGCAGCGTTGAAATGGTCTACGAGCAGTACTTC | CSVEMVYEQYF
- | TRBJ2-3 | TRBV6-6 | TRBD1 | TGTGCCAGCAGTTCCCTCACAGGGGTACTTGGAGATACGCAGTATTTT | CASSSLTGVLGDTQYF
- | TRBJ2-3 | TRBV10-3 | - | TGTGCCATCAGTGAAAGGGTCAATACGCAGTATTTT | CAISERVNTQYF
- | TRBJ2-2 | TRBV28 | - | TGTGCCAGCAGTTTCTCTCCGCGCGGCGGGACACGGAACACCGGGGAGCTGTTTTTT | CASSFSPRGGTRNTGELFF
few | TRBJ2-5 | TRBV29-1 | TRBD1 | TGCAGCGTTGAAGTCACAGGGGGCATCCAAGAGACCCAGTACTTC | CSVEVTGGIQETQYF